Sequencing of this T cell receptor (beta chain) was carried out in a study of regulatory T cells in long-lasting Graves disease. The overall study: A definition of persistent Graves' disease required over 5 years of antithyroid drugs plus positive TSH receptor antibodies. Whole-study findings and limits: Results may be inaccurate due to the small sample size. Peripheral blood, not thyroid tissue, was the sole material studied.

This clonotype was recorded at least ten times. The antigen remains undetermined. Regarding time point: persistent/refractory GD, antithyroid drugs over 5 years with positive TRAb. Generation of the TCR library employed RNA extracted from PBMCs. HTBI primers from iRepertoire and Arm-PCR of CDR3 regions yielded the TCR beta libraries. In TCRdb, the multiplex PCR reads were re-called with MiXCR into one record per CDR3 protein. The table includes under 450,000 distinct CDR3 sequences, around a quarter detected once. The receptor's source is a female donor with Graves disease. Material: peripheral blood mononuclear cells (PBMCs), obtained when the disease was refractory, from a patient treated with antithyroid drugs.

This CDR3 is CASSYTGDGLWNGYTF. The CDR3 nucleotides read TGTGCCAGCAGTTACACCGGCGACGGCCTATGGAATGGCTACACCTTC. The chain employs TRBV6-5 and TRBJ1-2; the D is unclear. Germline CDR1 reads MNHEY; CDR2 reads SVGAGI. This CDR3 contains 16 residues. Trimming cost V 2 bases and J 6 bases, with 19 bases left between them.